This entry is about one T cell receptor beta chain. Antigen: not known. Sequencing used immunoSEQ multiplex PCR; TCRdb keeps in-frame clones, though not all of them. The data show about 1.1 million clones, with around three quarters seen just once and approximately 0.52% held by the top ten. Germline CDR1 SGHRS, CDR2 YFSETQ. The CDR3 length is 16 residues. With 1 base removed from V and 0 bases from J, the gap between germline ends came to 12 bases. This record comes from a study of shared clonotypes between healthy human individuals. Naive CD4+ cells were CD45RA-selected; the remaining cells were memory. Study conclusions and caveats: Non-shared clonotypes had lower generation probabilities than those shared by all four donors. Shared across four donors were about 4.8% of the naive CD4 clonotypes.

What was sequenced was memory CD4+ T cells from PBMCs. Regarding subset: CD45RA-negative fraction. The rearrangement uses TRBV5-1 and TRBJ2-3; D is uncertain. The clonotype originates from a man aged 18-30 years in good health. Some clones in this sample may be carry-over from other donors' samples. The CDR3 loop is CASSLKGQDSTDTQYF. In DNA, the CDR3 is TGCGCCAGCAGCTTGAAGGGCCAGGATAGCACAGATACGCAGTATTTT.